The TCR beta chain under discussion was sequenced for a study of cytomegalovirus exposure and HLA in healthy donors (TCRdb year 2017). For context, the study as a whole: In an earlier analysis of roughly 590 of the donors, around 290 Gb of sequence data and about 110 million unique TCR beta sequences from about 190 million T cells were reported. Approximately 300 gigabases of sequencing data and around 90 million unique TCR sequences made up an early release that covered over 550 HLA-typed donors. The genetic ancestry cluster associated with self-reported Caucasian donors included 80% to 90% of the 300 to 400 genotyped donors. The aim of the study was to test whether cataloging public T cell receptors could identify signatures of past pathogen exposure. The study profiled the T cell repertoires of under 700 subjects by immunosequencing and related them to cytomegalovirus serostatus. A separate validation cohort of more than 100 different subjects was used in addition to the 666-subject first cohort. High-throughput TCR immunosequencing, statistical association of individual TCRs with disease status, and machine learning were combined to predict cytomegalovirus infection status. A later analysis re-examined previously published TCR beta repertoires from several hundred donors and added high-resolution HLA genotyping to investigate patterns of TCR occurrence. Rather than using new phenotypic data, the later analysis identified candidate immune exposures from TCR beta sequences and from how often those sequences occurred across donors. An earlier analysis of several hundred of the donors used high-throughput TCR beta sequencing to judge whether each TCR beta V gene segment behaved as functional or pseudogenic. Donor age, sex, ethnicity and CMV serostatus were compiled together with the repertoire data. Genome-wide SNP genotypes for about 55% of the roughly 670 donors were used in a later genetic analysis, which treated that subset as a discovery cohort. Every discovery cohort repertoire had been produced on one sequencing platform. Class I and class II HLA loci were covered by the typing at four-digit resolution. The number of donors typed differed by locus, with roughly 629-640 for A, B, C, DRB1 and DQB1, over 500 for DQA1, over 600 for DPA1, and 450 to 480 for DPB1. Roughly five DR-DQ haplotypes were treated as single units for association and clustering because of strong linkage in the cohort. Among around 400 genotyped donors of the cohort, an average of around 250,000 unique TCR beta nucleotide sequences was sequenced per donor, of which roughly 17% were non-productive. General findings and caveats noted by the study authors: A later genetic analysis reported fewer N-insertions in productive TCRs among donors in an Asian-associated ancestry cluster than the roughly 690-donor mean. A further reported finding was that TCR beta sequences accurately predicted the HLA-A and HLA-B alleles for most subjects in the first cohort. HLA typing was unavailable for some donors at each locus, so association tests used only the typed subset. In a later analysis, most CMV-associated TCR beta chains were found to appear HLA-restricted, with HLA associations seemingly driven largely by CMV exposure. Only TCR beta chains were sequenced in this cohort, and the absence of alpha or paired-chain data limited detectable features. Compared with equally common non-associated chains, HLA-associated TCR beta chains in a later analysis were more clonally expanded and had lower generation probabilities. It was suggested by the authors that the approach could potentially be generalized to other disease states and immunological phenotypes. Cytomegalovirus status was reported to be diagnosed by the classifier with high specificity and sensitivity in both the original and validation cohorts. About 15 rarely observed V segments, including chromosome 9 orphons, were excluded from the earlier analysis of about 600 of the donors because counts were too low. In an earlier analysis of about 600 of the donors, most TCR beta V segments appeared in productive rearrangements about 90% or about 30% of the time, broadly matching IMGT annotations. Some IMGT-functional V segments, including TRBV6-2 and TRBV6-3, could not be told apart with the 87-base-pair reads, so those segments were excluded. The study listed approximately 150 TCR beta chains as associated with cytomegalovirus. In a later analysis, the rate of TCR association differed among HLA loci, with DRB1 alleles having the most associated TCRs and HLA-C alleles having the fewest. Several of the top co-occurrence clusters appeared to be linked to parvovirus B19, influenza, CMV and Epstein-Barr virus, according to a later analysis. Assigning TCR associations to individual alleles was difficult when HLA alleles, especially DR and DQ, strongly co-occurred. CMV serostatus was the only immune exposure information available for the cohort. A few of the identified cytomegalovirus-associated TCR beta chains were confirmed in vitro to be specific for cytomegalovirus antigens. V-gene and J-gene trimming of TCR beta chains was associated with a missense DCLRE1C variant in a later genetic analysis, and the association was replicated in an independent cohort. Roughly uniform sequencing depth across donors was assumed in presence/absence analyses, although this assumption may not hold. While some public TCRs were present in many individuals, most TCR sequences turned up only very rarely across donors. At a false discovery rate of 0.05, a later analysis linked some 18,000 TCR beta sequences to specific HLA alleles. A cluster of highly shared sequence variants was judged likely to represent a technical artifact of the sequencing pipeline. Linkage disequilibrium might explain the correlated functional status among segregating V segments, but an unknown experimental factor could not be excluded.

The cohort consisted of fewer than 700 healthy bone marrow donors. All cohort members were sampled while nominally healthy, although unrecorded immune exposures were likely present. The donor tested CMV seronegative, placing the donor among the roughly 400 seronegative members of the cohort. A peripheral blood sample was provided by each donor, and peripheral blood mononuclear cells were used for TCR beta sequencing. Genomic DNA extraction from the blood cell samples was performed with the Qiagen DNeasy Blood Extraction Kit. Receptors were amplified or captured by the immunoSEQ multiplex PCR assay. A mixture of 60 forward primers for TCR Vbeta segments and 13 reverse primers for TCR Jbeta segments was used in the multiplex PCR. A multiplex PCR assay on genomic DNA amplified the CDR3 region of rearranged TCR beta genes. Amplified TCR beta libraries were sequenced as 87-base-pair reads on the Illumina HiSeq System. The published analysis was carried out like this. A later analysis tallied roughly 76 million unique TCR beta chains across the 700 or so repertoires, and around 9.9 million of those chains were shared by two or more donors. Raw reads were error-corrected and collapsed into unique sequences with a nearest-neighbor algorithm that merged closely related sequences to remove PCR and sequencing errors. V, D and J gene segments were assigned by aligning CDR3 sequences to IMGT reference sequences. For a sequence to be retained, a match of at least six nucleotides to both a V gene segment and a J gene segment was required. Rearrangements were called productive when the CDR3 lacked stop codons and stayed in frame with V and J; all others were non-productive. CDR3 was defined by IMGT convention, running from the second conserved V-encoded cysteine to the conserved J-encoded phenylalanine. In an earlier analysis of just under 600 of the donors, sequences lacking an unambiguous match to a single V gene segment were excluded. An earlier analysis of 587 of the donors classified V segments as functional when productive rearrangements were above 56.7% and as segregating when the standard deviation between donors was above 5%. A statistical classification framework was built for diagnosing cytomegalovirus status from the catalog of TCR beta chain sequences. A later analysis assigned V and J genes by comparing TCR nucleotide sequences with IMGT/GENE-DB human TR gene sequences. A later analysis assigned CDR3 sequences and most-parsimonious VDJ recombination scenarios with the TCRdist pipeline. In a later analysis, each TCR beta chain was defined by its CDR3 amino acid sequence together with its V-gene family, and reads without a unique V-gene family were excluded. To address suspected cross-contamination and a sequencing artifact, a later analysis removed approximately 590 highly shared, low-generation-probability nucleotide sequences. For each public chain, a later analysis derived a clonal expansion index from normalized ranks of inferred template counts within each repertoire. A later analysis computed generation probabilities with a VDJ recombination model fitted to out-of-frame rearrangements, and checked the results against IGoR. A later analysis scored TCR-TCR, TCR-HLA and TCR-CMV co-occurrence with hypergeometric tests, applying a repertoire-size bias correction to TCR pairs. To estimate false discovery rates, a later analysis permuted the HLA or CMV assignments 20 times. A later analysis grouped co-occurring TCRs with DBSCAN, adding TCRdist sequence similarity when clustering within HLA-allele-positive subsets. Co-occurrence clustering excluded repertoires with fewer than 30,000 or more than 120,000 public chains, plus five with anomalous nucleotide sharing. TCRdb carries this immuneACCESS record with in-frame sequences only. Its versions omit some clonotypes, under half of them owing to an unresolved V gene in the studies checked, with the rest unexplained. V and J calls and clone size follow that table, whereas D and trimming were derived from the DNA. The sample contains 140,000 or so clones, around 80% of them found a single time. The ten largest clonotypes hold 2% to 2.5% of the sample.

The germline V gene supplies CDR1 SGHDT and CDR2 YYEEEE. The CDR3 measures 14 amino acids from cysteine to phenylalanine. Solely the CDR3 DNA is kept, with 42 bases framed from the first base. Relative to germline, V is 0 bases shorter and J is 8 bases shorter, with 13 bases between their ends. About this clone: Its antigen is currently not known. There are no base qualities to consult, and no much larger clone falls within one base.

This clonotype originated in a boy younger than 10 in good health and CMV-seronegative. Sequencing was done on a sample of PBMCs. The chain was built from TRBV5-6 and TRBJ2-3; the D gene cannot be named for sure. The CDR3 reads CASSLGTTVGTQYF. The DNA sequence is given as TGTGCCAGCAGCTTGGGTACTACGGTCGGTACGCAGTATTTT.